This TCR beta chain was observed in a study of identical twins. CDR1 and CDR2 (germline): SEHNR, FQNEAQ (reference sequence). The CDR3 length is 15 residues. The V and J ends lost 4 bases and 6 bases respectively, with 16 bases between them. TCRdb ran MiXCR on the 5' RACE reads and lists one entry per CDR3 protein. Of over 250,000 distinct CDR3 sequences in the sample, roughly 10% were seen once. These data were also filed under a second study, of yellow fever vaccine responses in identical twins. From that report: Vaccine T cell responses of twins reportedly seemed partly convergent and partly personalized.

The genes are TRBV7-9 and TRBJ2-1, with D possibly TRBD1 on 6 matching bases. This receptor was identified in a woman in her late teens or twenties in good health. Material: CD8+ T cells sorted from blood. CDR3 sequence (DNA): TGTGCCAGCAGCTCCCAGGGGTCGAACCGCAATGAGCAGTTCTTC. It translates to CASSSQGSNRNEQFF.